The clone carrying this T cell receptor beta chain appeared a few times. This sample was included in a study of early T cells in non-severe SARS-CoV-2 infection. Study-level background: Chains were not paired, and sequencing was done on bulk RNA from unsorted whole blood.

Germline V gene sequence: CDR1 MDHEN, CDR2 SYDVKM. This CDR3 is 16 amino acids long. V dropped 0 bases and J dropped 6 bases, with 14 bases sitting between them. TCRdb used MiXCR to reprocess the 5' RACE reads, holding one entry per CDR3 protein. This sample has 65,000 to 95,000 distinct CDR3 sequences, with 7.5% to 10% found just once. Input material: whole blood. The rearrangement links TRBV28 to TRBJ1-4, with a weak D call TRBD1 (6 bases). The TCR sequence derives from an adult who was a healthcare worker with PCR-confirmed SARS-CoV-2 infection or an uninfected control (not recorded which). CDR3 nucleotide sequence: TGTGCCAGCAGTTTATGGCAGGGGTCGGTTGATGAAAAACTGTTTTTT. This codes for CASSLWQGSVDEKLFF.